The 9 T cell receptor beta chains presented below share a single source sample, sequenced in a study of T cell responses to AZD1222 COVID-19 vaccine. TCRdb keeps only in-frame clones here, not all; method: immunoSEQ multiplex PCR. This table holds around 130,000 clones, 94% found once. The sequences come from peripheral blood, collected on day 0 of AZD1222 vaccination. These receptors were obtained from an adult in good health.

The chain is built from TRBV10-1 and TRBJ2-2; TRBD2 matches 10 bases. Trimming took 3 bases from V and 7 from J; bases not matched to a gene: 8. This CDR3 has 16 amino acids. CDR1 is WNHNN and CDR2 is SYGVQD in the germline V gene (reference sequence). Here the CDR3 DNA reads TGCGCCAGCAGTGATCTAGCGGGAGATCGGGGCGGGGAGCTGTTTTTT. This sequence encodes CASSDLAGDRGGELFF.

CDR3 sequence (DNA): TGTGCCAGCAGTTACAGGGGAGGGGCGGCTACATTTTTGACCTTC. Protein: CASSYRGGAATFLTF. The genes are TRBV6-5 and TRBJ1-2; the D gene is possibly TRBD1 (5 bases). This CDR3 spans 15 amino acids. Deletions cut 2 bases from V and 14 bases from J, with 24 bases between. From germline, CDR1 is MNHEY and CDR2 SVGAGI.

The chain has TRBV30 and TRBJ1-1; 11 bases agree with TRBD1. The CDR3 runs to 15 residues. The V gene end was trimmed by 4 bases and the J gene end by 7 bases; junction bases not matched to a gene: 11. Per germline, CDR1 GTSNPN and CDR2 SVGIG (reference sequence). CDR3 in DNA: TGTGCCTGGACCCCCTGGACAGGGGGCAAGGGTGAAGCTTTCTTT. Amino acid sequence: CAWTPWTGGKGEAFF.

This rearrangement joins TRBV6-5 to TRBJ1-5, with 7 positions matching TRBD1. CDR1 and CDR2 (germline): MNHEY, SVGAGI. The CDR3 sequence is 15 residues long. V was pared by 5 bases and J by 6 bases, with 10 bases of the junction left unmatched. The CDR3 DNA is TGTGCCAGCAGTCGGACAGGTTTCGAGGGTCAGCCCCAGCATTTT. Protein product: CASSRTGFEGQPQHF.

The chain carries TRBV30 and TRBJ1-5; D is unclear. Trimming stripped 3 bases from V and 6 bases from J, with 12 bases between. The CDR3 has 13 residues. CDR1 and CDR2 (germline): GTSNPN, SVGIG (reference sequence). The CDR3 protein is CAWSRGVTQPQHF. The CDR3 coding sequence is TGTGCCTGGAGCCGCGGCGTCACTCAGCCCCAGCATTTT.

This clone has only one observation. The chain is built from TRBV9 and TRBJ2-5; TRBD2 matches 8 bases. The germline CDR1 and CDR2 sequences are SGDLS and YYNGEE. The CDR3 extends over 15 amino acids. Trimming at V came to 3 bases and at J to 1 base, leaving 5 bases not matched to a gene. The CDR3 region has the DNA TGTGCCAGCAGCGGGTGGGGGACTAGCCAAGAGACCCAGTACTTC. Protein: CASSGWGTSQETQYF.

The count of this clone is one. The chain couples TRBV11-3 to TRBJ2-1, with D perhaps assigned TRBD1 or TRBD2 (5 bases each). CDR3 length equals 11 residues. The germline CDR1 and CDR2 sequences are SGHNT and YENEEA. V was cut by 8 bases and J by 9 bases, with 11 bases left in between. In nucleotides, the CDR3 is TGTGCCAGCGGTGAGGGGCCTGAGCAGTTCTTC. Its translation is CASGEGPEQFF.

The chain is built from TRBV7-9 and TRBJ1-3; perhaps TRBD1 as D (5 bases). CDR3 length: 15 residues. Germline values: CDR1 SEHNR, CDR2 FQNEAQ (reference sequence). Trimming took off 4 bases at V and 5 bases at J, with 15 bases between the two ends. CDR3 protein: CASSSEGGTRNTIYF. The CDR3 DNA is TGTGCCAGCAGCTCCGAAGGTGGGACGAGAAACACCATATATTTT. Full variable domain (missing parts from reference TRBV7-9 and TRBJ1-3): DTGVSQNPRHKITKRGQNVTFRCDPISEHNRLYWYRQTLGQGPEFLTYFQNEAQLEKSRLLSDRFSAERPKGSFSTLEIQRTEQGDSAMYLCASSSEGGTRNTIYFGEGSWLTVV.

This chain joins TRBV25-1 and TRBJ1-2; 8 nucleotides agree with TRBD1. Germline V gene lookup returns CDR1 MGHDK and CDR2 SYGVNS. J was trimmed by 3 bases and V by 6 bases; bases with no gene match: 9. The CDR3 is 15 amino acids. CDR3 sequence (DNA): TGTGCCAGCAGGGAAATTGGACAGGGCGACTATGGCTACACCTTC. Amino acids: CASREIGQGDYGYTF.